This TCR beta chain emerged from a study of T cell responses to AZD1222 COVID-19 vaccine. Germline CDR1 and CDR2: SGHRS and YFSETQ. Trimming shortened V by 4 bases and J by 3 bases, and 16 bases separated the two germline ends. The CDR3 sequence is 15 residues long. Findings and caveats of the study: Donors were largely white British and mainly female; clonal diversity was possibly underestimated. Vaccine-associated CD4 TCRs spanned spike, dominant at 160-218 and 743-854. Samples come after the peak T cell response, not at day 14.

Concerning this clone itself: The antigen is undetermined.

Assay used: immunoSEQ multiplex PCR; TCRdb lists only in-frame clones, some missing. The repertoire has more than 95,000 clones, 75% to 95% of them found once; the top ten carry approximately 7.9%. This chain connects TRBV5-1 to TRBJ1-1, with a weak D call TRBD1 (6 bases). The TCR sequence derives from an adult in good health. The sample here was peripheral blood, taken on day 0 of AZD1222 vaccination. CDR3 in amino acids: CASSPQGGRDTEAFF. CDR3 coding DNA: TGCGCCAGCAGCCCCCAAGGGGGTAGAGACACTGAAGCTTTCTTT.